The 25 T cell receptor beta chains reported below all come from one sample, sequenced in a study of shared clonotypes between healthy human individuals. Libraries were prepared by immunoSEQ multiplex PCR; TCRdb keeps only in-frame clonotypes and omits some of them. In the table there are about 2.4 million clones, roughly 92% of which are singletons. Sequenced: naive CD4+ T cells sorted from blood. Subset specified: CD45RA+ positively selected. Receptor source: a man aged 18 to 35 in good health.

The chain links TRBV19 to TRBJ1-2; D is unresolved. The V gene lost 7 bases and the J gene lost 4 bases, with 19 bases spanning the gap. Germline V gene data show CDR1 as LNHDA and CDR2 as SQIVND (reference sequence). This CDR3 has 15 amino acids. This CDR3 is CASTDGLRVGYGYTF. The CDR3 region has the DNA TGTGCCAGTACCGATGGATTGAGGGTGGGCTATGGCTACACCTTC.

This clone came up once. The chain combines TRBV10-3 with TRBJ2-1, with D possibly TRBD2 on 7 matching bases. V was trimmed by 0 bases and J by 2 bases, leaving 23 bases between them. This CDR3 spans 20 amino acids. The germline CDR1 and CDR2 sequences are ENHRY and SYGVKD. As DNA, the CDR3 is TGTGCCATCAGTGAGTCGGGGGGCGGGGGCCCTCCGGTGGCCTACAATGAGCAGTTCTTC. This translates into CAISESGGGGPPVAYNEQFF.

Turning to this clone: This sample includes further DNA sequences coding for the same CDR3. The chain carries TRBV19 and TRBJ1-5; 8 bases are a match to TRBD1. Looked up from germline, CDR1 is LNHDA and CDR2 is SQIVND (reference sequence). V lost 4 bases to trimming and J lost 1 base; unmatched junction nucleotides: 3. The CDR3 is made up of 15 amino acids. The CDR3 protein is CASSTTGVSNQPQHF. DNA of the CDR3: TGTGCCAGTAGTACGACAGGGGTCAGCAATCAGCCCCAGCATTTT.

The count of this clone is one. The chain carries TRBV4-1 and TRBJ2-5; TRBD2 aligns across 11 bases. The CDR3 is made up of 14 amino acids. Per the germline V gene, CDR1 is MGHRA and CDR2 is YSYEKL. The V segment lost 0 bases and the J segment 10 bases; nucleotides outside the gene matches: 4. This chain's CDR3 is CASSQEASGGIQYF. CDR3 nucleotides: TGCGCCAGCAGCCAAGAGGCTAGCGGGGGGATCCAGTACTTC.

This chain joins TRBV18 and TRBJ1-2; unclear D gene. Trimming took 3 bases from V and 0 from J, leaving 14 bases between them. CDR1 is KGHSH and CDR2 is LQKENI in the germline V gene. This CDR3 contains 16 residues. The CDR3 sequence: CASSPTGLTSNYGYTF. The CDR3 nucleotides are TGTGCCAGCTCACCTACCGGACTCACTTCTAACTATGGCTACACCTTC. Full variable domain (remainder filled in from reference TRBV18 and TRBJ1-2): NAGVMQNPRHLVRRRGQEARLRCSPMKGHSHVYWYRQLPEEGLKFMVYLQKENIIDESGMPKERFSAEFPKEGPSILRIQQVVRGDSAAYFCASSPTGLTSNYGYTFGSGTRLTVV.

This chain links TRBV19 with TRBJ1-2; D unresolved. Germline CDR1 and CDR2: LNHDA and SQIVND (reference sequence). The CDR3 has 13 residues. V shed 1 base and J shed 6 bases, with 9 bases lying between them. The CDR3 DNA follows: TGTGCCAGTAGTATAGGCCAGACCCATGGCTACACCTTC. Protein product: CASSIGQTHGYTF.

The rearrangement links TRBV28 to TRBJ2-7; D not resolved. Germline lookup yields CDR1 MDHEN and CDR2 SYDVKM. CDR3 length equals 13 residues. Trimming stripped 5 bases from V and 3 bases from J, with 11 bases between. The CDR3 nucleotides read TGTGCCAGCAGTCCCGGCCGGAACTACGAGCAGTACTTC. It codes for CASSPGRNYEQYF.

This clone is a singleton in its sample. The chain carries TRBV6-6 and TRBJ1-4; D is ambiguous. Germline CDR1 reads MNHNY; CDR2 reads SVGAGI (reference sequence). The length of the CDR3 is 11 residues. V was trimmed by 6 bases and J by 10 bases, leaving 9 bases between them. The CDR3 DNA is TGTGCCAGCAGCGCCTCGGCAAAACTGTTTTTT. Amino acids: CASSASAKLFF.

The V and J genes are TRBV18 and TRBJ1-2; 8 bases line up with TRBD1. V gave up 3 bases and J gave up 2 bases; unmatched junction bases: 5. The CDR3 is 15 amino acids. Germline CDR1 KGHSH, CDR2 LQKENI. In nucleotides, the CDR3 is TGTGCCAGCTCACCTGACAGGGGTGGGAACTATGGCTACACCTTC. It specifies CASSPDRGGNYGYTF.

The chain uses TRBV6-6 and TRBJ1-2; D might be TRBD1 (6 bases). The CDR3 has 12 amino acids. The germline V and J ends were trimmed by 10 bases and 0 bases, with 9 bases remaining between them. Germline assignment: CDR1 MNHNY and CDR2 SVGAGI (reference sequence). CDR3 amino acids: CATRDTNYGYTF. The CDR3 DNA reads TGTGCCACCCGGGACACTAACTATGGCTACACCTTC.

The chain uses TRBV19 and TRBJ1-4; possibly TRBD1 for D (6 bases). Germline V lookup: CDR1 LNHDA, CDR2 SQIVND (reference sequence). Deletions cut 7 bases from V and 4 bases from J, with 10 bases between. The CDR3 is made up of 13 amino acids. The CDR3: CASKGTFNEKLFF. CDR3 DNA sequence: TGTGCCAGTAAGGGGACATTTAATGAAAAACTGTTTTTT. The full variable domain, its missing parts supplied by reference TRBV19 and TRBJ1-4, is DGGITQSPKYLFRKEGQNVTLSCEQNLNHDAMYWYRQDPGQGLRLIYYSQIVNDFQKGDIAEGYSVSREKKESFPLTVTSAQKNPTAFYLCASKGTFNEKLFFGSGTQLSVL.

V is TRBV6-5 and J is TRBJ1-2, with D possibly TRBD1 on 6 matching bases. V was pared by 2 bases and J by 7 bases, with 20 bases between. CDR3 length: 16 residues. CDR1 and CDR2 (germline): MNHEY, SVGAGI. The CDR3 DNA reads as TGTGCCAGCAGTTACGCGGCCATGACAGGCGCTGGTGGCTACACCTTC. Translating gives CASSYAAMTGAGGYTF.

Notes on this clone: The sample contains more than one DNA sequence encoding this CDR3. The chain carries TRBV5-1 and TRBJ1-1; TRBD1 is a possible D gene (6 bases). This CDR3 contains 14 residues. V was clipped by 1 base and J by 1 base, with 8 bases between them. Germline V gives CDR1 SGHRS, CDR2 YFSETQ. CDR3 nucleotide sequence: TGCGCCAGCAGCTTGACAGGGCAGAACACTGAAGCTTTCTTT. This codes for CASSLTGQNTEAFF.

The table lists this clone with a count of one. This chain joins TRBV2 and TRBJ2-3, with D hard to call. The germline V and J ends were trimmed by 5 bases and 6 bases, with 12 bases remaining between them. The CDR3 contains 13 residues. CDR1 is SNHLY, CDR2 FYNNEI, per germline. The CDR3 sequence is CASSKSLPDTQYF. CDR3 DNA: TGTGCCAGCAGTAAATCTCTTCCCGATACGCAGTATTTT.

The chain joins TRBV4-2 to TRBJ1-4; no clear D gene. CDR3 length equals 16 residues. Germline V gene lookup returns CDR1 LGHNA and CDR2 YNFKEQ. V lost 0 bases and J lost 0, with 8 bases in between. The CDR3 sequence: CASSQDSDPTNEKLFF. The CDR3 DNA reads TGTGCCAGCAGCCAAGATTCGGACCCAACTAATGAAAAACTGTTTTTT.

About this clone itself: Other DNA sequences in this sample translate to the same CDR3. The chain combines TRBV7-9 with TRBJ1-1; D call uncertain. The CDR3 runs to 12 residues. Trimming removed 1 base from V and 6 bases from J, with 6 bases in between. The germline V gene encodes CDR1 SEHNR and CDR2 FQNEAQ (reference sequence). The DNA for the CDR3 is TGTGCCAGCAGCTTAGATCGGGCTGAAGCTTTCTTT. Its protein is CASSLDRAEAFF.

Of note for this clone: The sample holds other DNA sequences that translate to the same CDR3. CDR3 in amino acids: CAWSPTQETQYF. The CDR3 DNA reads as TGTGCCTGGAGTCCGACCCAAGAGACCCAGTACTTC. The genes are TRBV30 and TRBJ2-5; D gene uncertain. V was shortened by 2 bases and J by 1 base, with 5 bases between the two germline ends. Germline V lookup: CDR1 GTSNPN, CDR2 SVGIG (reference sequence). The CDR3 length is 12 residues.

The chain joins TRBV6-1 to TRBJ1-1; 7 bases map to TRBD1. The CDR3 loop spans 15 amino acids. Trimming removed 4 bases from V and 5 bases from J; junction bases left unmatched: 10. Germline V gene sequence: CDR1 MNHNS, CDR2 SASEGT. CDR3 residues: CASSVERQGVTEAFF. For the CDR3, the DNA is TGTGCCAGCAGTGTGGAAAGGCAGGGGGTGACTGAAGCTTTCTTT.

The chain combines TRBV6-1 with TRBJ2-3, with D perhaps matching TRBD1 or TRBD2 (6 bases each). Germline V gene data show CDR1 as MNHNS and CDR2 as SASEGT. The ends were cut back, 4 bases at V and 4 bases at J, with 12 bases in the middle. The CDR3 is 14 amino acids. The CDR3 is CASSVYREADTQYF. The CDR3 nucleotides are TGTGCCAGCAGTGTTTACAGGGAGGCAGATACGCAGTATTTT.

Regarding this clone: Other DNA sequences in the sample encode the same CDR3. The chain couples TRBV5-4 to TRBJ1-2; D is unclear. Germline values: CDR1 SGHNT, CDR2 YYREEE (reference sequence). This CDR3 comprises 14 residues. V shed 0 bases and J shed 1 base, with 7 bases lying between them. CDR3 bases: TGTGCCAGCAGCTTGGATCCGGGTAACTATGGCTACACCTTC. Its translation: CASSLDPGNYGYTF.

CDR3 nucleotides: TGCGCCAGCATCCCCCGGGACAGACCTTTGAACACTGAAGCTTTCTTT. Translated, it gives CASIPRDRPLNTEAFF. This rearrangement joins TRBV10-1 to TRBJ1-1; TRBD1 aligns across 7 bases. V shed 7 bases, J shed 0 bases, and the junction held 11 bases outside the gene matches. This CDR3 spans 16 amino acids. Germline loops: CDR1 WNHNN, CDR2 SYGVQD (reference sequence).

V is TRBV5-1 and J is TRBJ2-5; TRBD1 matches at 8 bases. Germline assignment: CDR1 SGHRS and CDR2 YFSETQ. Unmatched junction bases numbered 3, after V lost 0 bases and J lost 5 bases. The CDR3 covers 14 residues. DNA for the CDR3: TGCGCCAGCAGCTTGGGGACAGGGTGGGAGACCCAGTACTTC. Protein sequence: CASSLGTGWETQYF.

The chain carries TRBV27 and TRBJ2-2; 8 bases are shared with TRBD1. V dropped 7 bases and J dropped 1; count of bases not matched to a gene: 8. CDR3 length: 16 residues. Germline V gives CDR1 MNHEY, CDR2 SMNVEV (reference sequence). CDR3 sequence reads: CASNHDRGGNTGELFF. CDR3 bases: TGTGCCAGCAACCATGACAGGGGTGGGAACACCGGGGAGCTGTTTTTT.

Note on this clone: This specimen includes other DNA sequences encoding the same CDR3. The CDR3 DNA sequence: TGTGCCAGCAGCTCGACCGGGACAGGGGGCTACGAGCAGTACTTC. It is translated as CASSSTGTGGYEQYF. The rearrangement links TRBV5-4 to TRBJ2-7, with TRBD1 matching 11 bases. Per the germline V gene, CDR1 is SGHNT and CDR2 is YYREEE (reference sequence). Trimming removed 3 bases from V and 3 bases from J; junction bases left unmatched: 5. The CDR3 extends over 15 amino acids.

The chain uses TRBV5-1 and TRBJ2-7; D call uncertain. Deletions cut 3 bases from V and 0 bases from J, with 13 bases between. This CDR3 comprises 15 residues. From germline, CDR1 is SGHRS and CDR2 YFSETQ. The CDR3 region has the DNA TGCGCCAGCAGCTCCTTCGGGCCAAGCTCCTACGAGCAGTACTTC. This encodes CASSSFGPSSYEQYF.